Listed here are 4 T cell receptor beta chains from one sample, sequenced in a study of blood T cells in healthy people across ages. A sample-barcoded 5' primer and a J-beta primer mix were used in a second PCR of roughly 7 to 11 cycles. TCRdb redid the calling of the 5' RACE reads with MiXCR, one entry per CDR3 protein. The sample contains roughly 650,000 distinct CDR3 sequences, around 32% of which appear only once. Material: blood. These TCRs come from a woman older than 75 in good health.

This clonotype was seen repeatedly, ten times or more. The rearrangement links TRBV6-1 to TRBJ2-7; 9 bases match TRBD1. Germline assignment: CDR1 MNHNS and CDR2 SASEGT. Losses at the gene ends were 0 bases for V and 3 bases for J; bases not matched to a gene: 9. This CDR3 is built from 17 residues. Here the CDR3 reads CASSEAWGRTGDYEQYF. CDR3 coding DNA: TGTGCCAGCAGTGAAGCTTGGGGCCGGACAGGGGACTACGAGCAGTACTTC.

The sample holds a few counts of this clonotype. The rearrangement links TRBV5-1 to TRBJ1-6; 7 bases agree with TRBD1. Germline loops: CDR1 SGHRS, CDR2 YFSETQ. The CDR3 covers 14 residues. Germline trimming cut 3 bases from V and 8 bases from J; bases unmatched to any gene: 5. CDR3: CASSWTGGDSPLHF. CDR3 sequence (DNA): TGCGCCAGCAGCTGGACAGGTGGGGATTCACCCCTCCACTTT. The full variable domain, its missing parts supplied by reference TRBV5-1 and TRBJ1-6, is KAGVTQTPRYLIKTRGQQVTLSCSPISGHRSVSWYQQTPGQGLQFLFEYFSETQRNKGNFPGRFSGRQFSNSRSEMNVSTLELGDSALYLCASSWTGGDSPLHFGNGTRLTVT.

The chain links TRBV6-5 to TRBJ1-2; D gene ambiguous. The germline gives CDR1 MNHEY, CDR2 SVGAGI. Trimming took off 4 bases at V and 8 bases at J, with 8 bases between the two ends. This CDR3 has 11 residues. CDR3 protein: CASSSETGYTF. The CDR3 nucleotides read TGTGCCAGCAGTTCGGAAACAGGCTACACCTTC.

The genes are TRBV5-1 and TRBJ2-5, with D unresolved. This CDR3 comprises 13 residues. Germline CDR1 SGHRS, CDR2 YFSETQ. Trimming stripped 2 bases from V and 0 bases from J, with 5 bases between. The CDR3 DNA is TGCGCCAGCAGCTTTATTGACCAAGAGACCCAGTACTTC. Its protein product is CASSFIDQETQYF.